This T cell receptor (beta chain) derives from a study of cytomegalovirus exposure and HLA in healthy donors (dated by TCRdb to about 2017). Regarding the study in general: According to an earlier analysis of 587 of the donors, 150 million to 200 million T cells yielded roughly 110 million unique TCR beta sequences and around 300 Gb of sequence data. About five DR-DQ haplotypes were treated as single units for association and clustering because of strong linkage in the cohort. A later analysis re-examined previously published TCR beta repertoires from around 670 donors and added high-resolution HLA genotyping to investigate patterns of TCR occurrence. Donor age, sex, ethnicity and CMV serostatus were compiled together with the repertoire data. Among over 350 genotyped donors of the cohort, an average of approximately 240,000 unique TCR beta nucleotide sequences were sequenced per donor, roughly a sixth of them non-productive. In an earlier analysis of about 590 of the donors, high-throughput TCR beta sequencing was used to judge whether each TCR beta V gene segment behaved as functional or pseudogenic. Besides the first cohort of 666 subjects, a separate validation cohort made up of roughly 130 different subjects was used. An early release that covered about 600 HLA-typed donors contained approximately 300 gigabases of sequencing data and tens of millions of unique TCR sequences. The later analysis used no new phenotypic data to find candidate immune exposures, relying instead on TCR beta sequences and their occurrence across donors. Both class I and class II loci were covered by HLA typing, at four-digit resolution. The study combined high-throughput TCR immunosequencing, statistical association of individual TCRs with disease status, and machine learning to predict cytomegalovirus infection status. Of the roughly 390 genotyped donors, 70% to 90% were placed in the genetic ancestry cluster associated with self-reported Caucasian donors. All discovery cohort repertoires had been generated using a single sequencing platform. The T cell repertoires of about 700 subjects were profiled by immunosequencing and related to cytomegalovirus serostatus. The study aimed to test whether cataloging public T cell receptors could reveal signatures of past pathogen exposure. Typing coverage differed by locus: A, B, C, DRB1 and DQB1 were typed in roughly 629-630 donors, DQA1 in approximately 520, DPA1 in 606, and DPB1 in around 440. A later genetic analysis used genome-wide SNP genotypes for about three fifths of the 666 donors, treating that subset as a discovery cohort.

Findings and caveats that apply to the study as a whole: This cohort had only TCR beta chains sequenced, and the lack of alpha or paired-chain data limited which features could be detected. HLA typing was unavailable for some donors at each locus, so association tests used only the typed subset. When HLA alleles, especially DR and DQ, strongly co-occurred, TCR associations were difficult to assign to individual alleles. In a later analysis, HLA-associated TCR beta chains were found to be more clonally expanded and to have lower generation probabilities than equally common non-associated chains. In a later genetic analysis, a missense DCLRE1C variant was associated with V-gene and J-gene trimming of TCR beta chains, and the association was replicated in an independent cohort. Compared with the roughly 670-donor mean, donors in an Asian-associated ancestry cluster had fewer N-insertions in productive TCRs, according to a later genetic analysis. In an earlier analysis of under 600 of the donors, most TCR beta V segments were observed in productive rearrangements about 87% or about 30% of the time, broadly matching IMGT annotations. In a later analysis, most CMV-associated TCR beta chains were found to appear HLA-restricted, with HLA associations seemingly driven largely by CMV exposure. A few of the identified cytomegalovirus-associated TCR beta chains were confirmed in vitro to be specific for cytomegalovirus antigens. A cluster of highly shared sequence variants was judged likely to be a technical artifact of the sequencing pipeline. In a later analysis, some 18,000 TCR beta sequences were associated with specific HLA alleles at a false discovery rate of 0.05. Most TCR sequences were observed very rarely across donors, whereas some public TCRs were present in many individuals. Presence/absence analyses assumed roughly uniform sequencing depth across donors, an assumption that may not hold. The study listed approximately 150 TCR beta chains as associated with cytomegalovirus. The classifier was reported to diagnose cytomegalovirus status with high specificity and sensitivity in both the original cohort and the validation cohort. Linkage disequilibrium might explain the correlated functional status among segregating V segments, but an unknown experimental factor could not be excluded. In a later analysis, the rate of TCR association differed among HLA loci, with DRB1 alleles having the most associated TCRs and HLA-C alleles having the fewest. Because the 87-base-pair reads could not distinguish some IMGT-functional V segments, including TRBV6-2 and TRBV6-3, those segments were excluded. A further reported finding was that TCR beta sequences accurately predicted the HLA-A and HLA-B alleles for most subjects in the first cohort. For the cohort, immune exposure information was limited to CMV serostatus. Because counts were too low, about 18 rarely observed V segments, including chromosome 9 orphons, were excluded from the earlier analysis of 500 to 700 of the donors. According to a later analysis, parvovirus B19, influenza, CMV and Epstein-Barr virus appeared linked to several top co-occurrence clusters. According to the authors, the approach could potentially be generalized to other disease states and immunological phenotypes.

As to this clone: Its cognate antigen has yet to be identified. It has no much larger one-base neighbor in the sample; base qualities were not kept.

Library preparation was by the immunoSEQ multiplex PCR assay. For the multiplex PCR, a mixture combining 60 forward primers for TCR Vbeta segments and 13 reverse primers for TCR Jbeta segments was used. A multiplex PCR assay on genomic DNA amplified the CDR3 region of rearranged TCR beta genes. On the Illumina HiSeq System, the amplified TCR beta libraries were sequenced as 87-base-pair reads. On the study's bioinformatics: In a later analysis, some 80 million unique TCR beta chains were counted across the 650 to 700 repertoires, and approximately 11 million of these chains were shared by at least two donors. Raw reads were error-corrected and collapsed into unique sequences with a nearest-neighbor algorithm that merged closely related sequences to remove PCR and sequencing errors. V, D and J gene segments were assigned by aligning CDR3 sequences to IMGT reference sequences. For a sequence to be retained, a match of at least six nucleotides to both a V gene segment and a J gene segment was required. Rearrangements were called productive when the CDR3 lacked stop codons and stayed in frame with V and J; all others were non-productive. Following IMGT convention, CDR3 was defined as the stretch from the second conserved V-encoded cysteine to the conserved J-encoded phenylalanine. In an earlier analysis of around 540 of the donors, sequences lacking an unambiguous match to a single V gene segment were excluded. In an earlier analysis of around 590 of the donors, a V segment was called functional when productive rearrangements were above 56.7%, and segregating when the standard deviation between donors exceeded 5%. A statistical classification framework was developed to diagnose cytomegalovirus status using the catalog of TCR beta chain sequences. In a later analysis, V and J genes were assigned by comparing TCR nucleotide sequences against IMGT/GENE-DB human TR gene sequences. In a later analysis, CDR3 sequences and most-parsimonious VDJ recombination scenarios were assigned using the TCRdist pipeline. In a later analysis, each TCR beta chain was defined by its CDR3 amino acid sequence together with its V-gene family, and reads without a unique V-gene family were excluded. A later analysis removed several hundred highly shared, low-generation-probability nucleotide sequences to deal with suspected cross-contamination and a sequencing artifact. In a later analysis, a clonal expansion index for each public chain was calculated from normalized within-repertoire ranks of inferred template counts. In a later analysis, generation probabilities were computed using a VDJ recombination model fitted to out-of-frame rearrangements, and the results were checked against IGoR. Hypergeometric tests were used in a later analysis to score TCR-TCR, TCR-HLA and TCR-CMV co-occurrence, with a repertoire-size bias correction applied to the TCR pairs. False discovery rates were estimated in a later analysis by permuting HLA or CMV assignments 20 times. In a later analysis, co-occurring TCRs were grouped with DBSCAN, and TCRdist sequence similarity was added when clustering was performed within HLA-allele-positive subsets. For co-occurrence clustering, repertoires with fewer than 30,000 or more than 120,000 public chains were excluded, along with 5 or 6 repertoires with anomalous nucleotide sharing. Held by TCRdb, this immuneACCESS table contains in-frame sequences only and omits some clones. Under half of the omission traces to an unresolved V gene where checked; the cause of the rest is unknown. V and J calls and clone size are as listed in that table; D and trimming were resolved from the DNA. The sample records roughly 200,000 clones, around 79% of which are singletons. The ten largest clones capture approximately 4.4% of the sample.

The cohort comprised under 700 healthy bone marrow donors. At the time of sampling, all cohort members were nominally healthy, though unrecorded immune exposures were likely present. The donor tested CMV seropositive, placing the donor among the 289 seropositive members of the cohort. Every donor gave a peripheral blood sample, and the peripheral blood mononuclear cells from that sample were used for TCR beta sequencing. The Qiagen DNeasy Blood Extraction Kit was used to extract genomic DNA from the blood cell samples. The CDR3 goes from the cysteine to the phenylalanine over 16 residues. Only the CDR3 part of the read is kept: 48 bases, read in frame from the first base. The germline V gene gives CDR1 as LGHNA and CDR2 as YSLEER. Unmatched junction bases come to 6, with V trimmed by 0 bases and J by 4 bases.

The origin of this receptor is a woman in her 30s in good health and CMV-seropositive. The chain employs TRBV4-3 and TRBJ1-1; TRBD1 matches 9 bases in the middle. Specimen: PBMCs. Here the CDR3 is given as CASSQEQGARSTEAFF. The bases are TGCGCCAGCAGCCAAGAACAGGGGGCGCGGAGCACTGAAGCTTTCTTT.